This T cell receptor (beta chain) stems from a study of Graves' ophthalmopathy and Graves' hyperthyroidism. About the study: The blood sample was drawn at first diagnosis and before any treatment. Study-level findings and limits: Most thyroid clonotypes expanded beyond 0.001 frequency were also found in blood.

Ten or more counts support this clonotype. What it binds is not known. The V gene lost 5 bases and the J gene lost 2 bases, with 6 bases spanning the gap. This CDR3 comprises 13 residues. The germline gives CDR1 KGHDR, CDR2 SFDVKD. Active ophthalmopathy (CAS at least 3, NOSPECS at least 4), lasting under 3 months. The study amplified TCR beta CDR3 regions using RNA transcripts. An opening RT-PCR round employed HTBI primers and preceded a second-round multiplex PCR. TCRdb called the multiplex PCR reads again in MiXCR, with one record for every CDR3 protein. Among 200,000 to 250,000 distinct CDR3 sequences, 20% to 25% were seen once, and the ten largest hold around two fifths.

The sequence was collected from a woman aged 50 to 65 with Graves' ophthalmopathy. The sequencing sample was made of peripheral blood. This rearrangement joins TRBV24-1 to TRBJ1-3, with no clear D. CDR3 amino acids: CATSGSPGNTIYF. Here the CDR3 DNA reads TGTGCCACCAGTGGAAGCCCTGGAAACACCATATATTTT.